Below are 32 T cell receptor beta chains sequenced from a single sample in a study of T-cell memory formation after mild COVID-19. TCRdb redid the calling of the 5' RACE reads with MiXCR, one entry per CDR3 protein. The sample shows about 430,000 distinct CDR3 sequences, about a sixth of them seen only once. Sequencing was done on a sample of PBMCs or a T cell subset sorted from them (not recorded which). Source of these receptors: a man aged 18 to 35 who had mild COVID-19 (a few samples of this study predate the infection). Cell type and time point are not known.

A few counts support this clonotype. This chain joins TRBV7-9 and TRBJ1-3; 8 bases match TRBD1. CDR1 and CDR2 (germline): SEHNR, FQNEAQ (reference sequence). The V gene end was trimmed by 5 bases and the J gene end by 3 bases; junction bases not matched to a gene: 3. The CDR3 length is 14 residues. CDR3 residues: CASSPGQDGNTIYF. For the CDR3, the DNA is TGTGCCAGCAGCCCGGGACAGGATGGAAACACCATATATTTT.

V and J are TRBV6-5 and TRBJ2-7, with D perhaps given as TRBD1 or TRBD2 (5 bases each). CDR1 and CDR2 from the germline V gene are MNHEY and SVGAGI. Trimming removed 5 bases at V and 6 bases at J, with 11 bases between. The CDR3 covers 12 residues. The CDR3 DNA reads as TGTGCCAGCAGTATCCCTGGGGGCGAGCAGTACTTC. This gives the protein CASSIPGGEQYF.

This clonotype was picked up many times. The chain carries TRBV5-1 and TRBJ1-1; D is unclear. Trimming stripped 5 bases from V and 5 bases from J, with 10 bases between. The CDR3 contains 12 residues. Germline V gene data show CDR1 as SGHRS and CDR2 as YFSETQ. CDR3 nucleotide sequence: TGCGCCAGCAGAGACCGACGAACTGAAGCTTTCTTT. Translated, it gives CASRDRRTEAFF.

This clonotype has more than one count but fewer than ten. V is TRBV6-2 or TRBV6-3 and J is TRBJ2-1; D may be TRBD1 (5 bases). This CDR3 region has 13 residues. Germline-derived CDR1 and CDR2 are MNHEY and SVGEGT. The V gene lost 2 bases and the J gene lost 9 bases, with 11 bases spanning the gap. The CDR3 bases are TGTGCCAGCAGTTACGCAGGGTTCGCTGAGCAGTTCTTC. Protein: CASSYAGFAEQFF.

The chain joins TRBV6-1 to TRBJ2-4; D may be TRBD1 (6 bases). CDR1 is MNHNS, CDR2 SASEGT, per germline. Trimming left V 0 bases short and J 6 bases short, with 9 bases between. This CDR3 region has 14 residues. CDR3 DNA sequence: TGTGCCAGCAGTGAAGCTGGGGGCGGAAACATTCAGTACTTC. It codes for CASSEAGGGNIQYF.

This chain links TRBV7-2 with TRBJ1-5; 9 bases match TRBD1. V trimming: 5 bases; J trimming: 7 bases; junction bases outside the gene matches: 6. The CDR3 spans 14 residues. The V gene's germline CDR1 is SGHTA and CDR2 FQGNSA. The CDR3 loop reads CASSPRQGEQPQHF. CDR3 DNA sequence: TGTGCCAGCAGCCCGAGACAGGGGGAACAGCCCCAGCATTTT.

The genes are TRBV23-1 and TRBJ2-3; no reliable D call. Being an ORF, TRBV23-1 has a function that is uncertain. The CDR3 length is 10 residues. Trimming stripped 7 bases from V and 8 bases from J, with 7 bases between. This chain's CDR3 is CASTGVTQYF. In nucleotides, the CDR3 is TGCGCCAGCACTGGTGTTACGCAGTATTTT.

The rearrangement uses TRBV5-1 and TRBJ1-3; D is perhaps TRBD1 (6 bases). Trimming removed 2 bases at V and 0 bases at J, with 12 bases between. Germline V gives CDR1 SGHRS, CDR2 YFSETQ. CDR3 length equals 16 residues. For the CDR3, the DNA is TGCGCCAGCAGCTTAGCTCCGGACAGCTCTGGAAACACCATATATTTT. Translation: CASSLAPDSSGNTIYF.

At least ten counts were recorded for this clonotype. The V and J genes are TRBV5-1 and TRBJ2-7; TRBD1 is a possible D gene (6 bases). The CDR3 spans 13 residues. The germline V gene encodes CDR1 SGHRS and CDR2 YFSETQ. V was pared by 3 bases and J by 5 bases, with 12 bases between. CDR3 in DNA: TGCGCCAGCAGCTGGGGACAATCCAACGAGCAGTACTTC. Protein sequence: CASSWGQSNEQYF. Drawing the rest from reference TRBV5-1 and TRBJ2-7, the complete variable domain is KAGVTQTPRYLIKTRGQQVTLSCSPISGHRSVSWYQQTPGQGLQFLFEYFSETQRNKGNFPGRFSGRQFSNSRSEMNVSTLELGDSALYLCASSWGQSNEQYFGPGTRLTVT.

The chain carries TRBV5-6 and TRBJ1-2, with TRBD1 identical over 7 bases. The CDR3 loop spans 16 amino acids. Germline trimming cut 4 bases from V and 8 bases from J; bases unmatched to any gene: 17. Germline V gene data show CDR1 as SGHDT and CDR2 as YYEEEE. The CDR3 spells CASSLGIRDSRTGYTF. The CDR3, as DNA: TGTGCCAGCAGCCTAGGAATCCGGGACAGCCGGACCGGCTACACCTTC.

This clonotype was seen a few times. The chain uses TRBV2 and TRBJ2-1; D perhaps matches TRBD2 (6 bases). The CDR3 runs to 16 residues. The germline gives CDR1 SNHLY, CDR2 FYNNEI. Trimming took 3 bases from V and 2 from J, leaving 14 bases between them. The CDR3 sequence: CASSEGGLDPYNEQFF. The DNA for the CDR3 is TGTGCCAGCAGTGAGGGGGGTCTAGACCCCTACAATGAGCAGTTCTTC.

This clonotype was found a few times. The chain employs TRBV14 and TRBJ2-4; no clear D. The germline V gene encodes CDR1 SGHDN and CDR2 FVKESK. V was shortened by 4 bases and J by 0 bases, with 13 bases between the two germline ends. This CDR3 contains 16 residues. The CDR3 is CASSPYRGLAKNIQYF. The CDR3 coding sequence is TGTGCCAGCAGCCCCTACCGTGGGTTAGCCAAAAACATTCAGTACTTC.

The gene calls are TRBV7-8 and TRBJ1-5; TRBD1 matches 8 bases. Germline CDR1 SGHVS, CDR2 FQNEAQ. The CDR3 spans 14 residues. Trimming took 5 bases from V and 5 from J; bases not matched to a gene: 5. CDR3 amino acids: CASSLGQAYQPQHF. Written as DNA, the CDR3 is TGTGCCAGCAGCCTGGGACAGGCATATCAGCCCCAGCATTTT.

This clonotype is labeled large (0.1 to 1%). The V call is TRBV24-1, the J call TRBJ2-5, with D possibly TRBD2 on 7 matching bases. Trimming took 3 bases from V and 5 from J, leaving 15 bases between them. There are 15 residues in the CDR3. From germline, CDR1 is KGHDR and CDR2 SFDVKD. This chain's CDR3 is CATSDAGEGRETQYF. The DNA for the CDR3 is TGTGCCACCAGTGATGCAGGGGAGGGTCGGGAGACCCAGTACTTC.

This clonotype has only a few counts. The chain is built from TRBV28 and TRBJ2-3; a possible D gene is TRBD1 (5 bases). The CDR3 is 16 residues long. The germline CDR1 and CDR2 sequences are MDHEN and SYDVKM. V dropped 8 bases and J dropped 8 bases, with 26 bases sitting between them. The CDR3: CASSRARDVSLGTQYF. Written as DNA, the CDR3 is TGTGCCAGCTCAAGGGCCAGGGATGTTTCTCTGGGTACGCAGTATTTT. Combining the CDR3 with reference TRBV28 and TRBJ2-3 gives the whole variable domain DVKVTQSSRYLVKRTGEKVFLECVQDMDHENMFWYRQDPGLGLRLIYFSYDVKMKEKGDIPEGYSVSREKKERFSLILESASTNQTSMYLCASSRARDVSLGTQYFGPGTRLTVL.

CDR3 in DNA: TGTGCCAGCAGCGGAGAACGACTAGCGGGGACCTACGAGCAGTACTTC. Amino acid sequence: CASSGERLAGTYEQYF. The rearrangement uses TRBV3-1 and TRBJ2-7; 11 bases match TRBD2. The CDR3 totals 16 residues. Germline V gene lookup returns CDR1 LGHDT and CDR2 YNNKEL (reference sequence). J gave up 2 bases and V 5 bases, and 8 bases lay outside the gene matches.

Many counts were recorded for this clonotype. The V gene is TRBV12-3 or TRBV12-4, the J gene TRBJ1-5; TRBD1 is a possible D gene (5 bases). V was pared by 5 bases and J by 5 bases, with 13 bases between. The CDR3 extends over 14 amino acids. The CDR3 spells CASSGGWGDQPQHF. The CDR3 bases are TGTGCCAGCAGTGGCGGATGGGGGGATCAGCCCCAGCATTTT.

The chain joins TRBV6-2 or TRBV6-3 to TRBJ2-7; tentatively, D is TRBD1 (6 bases). The CDR3 is made up of 14 amino acids. The V gene's germline CDR1 is MNHEY and CDR2 SVGEGT. Trimming cost V 0 bases and J 1 base, with 7 bases left between them. DNA for the CDR3: TGTGCCAGCAGTTACTCCCAGGGGTCCTACGAGCAGTACTTC. It yields the protein CASSYSQGSYEQYF.

This clonotype has a handful of counts. The chain joins TRBV7-2 to TRBJ2-2; D uncertain. The CDR3 has 15 amino acids. Trimming took off 3 bases at V and 2 bases at J, with 10 bases between the two ends. CDR1 is SGHTA and CDR2 is FQGNSA in the germline V gene. CDR3 DNA: TGTGCCAGCAGCTTCACTGGAGCCAACACCGGGGAGCTGTTTTTT. This translates into CASSFTGANTGELFF.

This clonotype was seen only a few times. The rearrangement links TRBV12-3 or TRBV12-4 to TRBJ1-5; D unclear. Trimming pared 3 bases from V and 7 bases from J, leaving 13 bases between. This CDR3 spans 14 amino acids. The CDR3, as DNA: TGTGCCAGCAGTTTGCAGGAGGGTGGACAGCCCCAGCATTTT. Translated: CASSLQEGGQPQHF.

There are a few counts of this clonotype. The chain has TRBV10-3 and TRBJ1-6, with TRBD1 matching over 7 bases. V gave up 6 bases and J gave up 10 bases; unmatched junction bases: 9. CDR3 length: 14 amino acids. CDR1 and CDR2 (germline): ENHRY, SYGVKD. CDR3 DNA: TGTGCCATCAGAACTACAGGGGCTAGCTCACCCCTCCACTTT. Translating it yields CAIRTTGASSPLHF.

This chain connects TRBV5-1 to TRBJ2-7; TRBD2 might be the D (6 bases). The CDR3 loop spans 13 amino acids. In germline, CDR1 is SGHRS, CDR2 YFSETQ. V gave up 6 bases and J gave up 5 bases, with 15 bases separating them. The CDR3 bases are TGCGCCAGCACCAACCGCGGGGCTGACGAGCAGTACTTC. Amino acids: CASTNRGADEQYF.

CDR3 sequence: CASLSGSPKNIQYF. In nucleotides, the CDR3 is TGTGCCAGCCTTTCCGGGAGCCCCAAAAACATTCAGTACTTC. The V and J genes are TRBV6-7 and TRBJ2-4, with D maybe TRBD2 (6 bases). TRBV6-7 is filed as an ORF, its function uncertain. This CDR3 spans 14 amino acids. V lost 8 bases and J lost 2, with 13 bases in between.

This sequence joins TRBV7-2 and TRBJ2-7; 8 bases align to TRBD2. Trimming took 6 bases from V and 4 from J; bases not matched to a gene: 5. This CDR3 is built from 13 residues. CDR1 is SGHTA, CDR2 FQGNSA, per germline. The CDR3: CASSSRGRYEQYF. CDR3 coding DNA: TGTGCCAGCAGTTCTCGCGGGAGGTACGAGCAGTACTTC. Full variable domain (remainder filled in from reference TRBV7-2 and TRBJ2-7): GAGVSQSPSNKVTEKGKDVELRCDPISGHTALYWYRQSLGQGLEFLIYFQGNSAPDKSGLPSDRFSAERTGGSVSTLTIQRTQQEDSAVYLCASSSRGRYEQYFGPGTRLTVT.

V is TRBV5-6 and J is TRBJ2-1; 7 bases are shared with TRBD2. Unmatched junction bases numbered 11, after V lost 2 bases and J lost 9 bases. CDR1 is SGHDT, CDR2 YYEEEE, per germline. CDR3 length: 15 residues. CDR3 nucleotides: TGTGCCAGCAGCTTCCCTGGCGGGGGAGACGGTGAGCAGTTCTTC. Its translation is CASSFPGGGDGEQFF.

The chain has TRBV6-5 and TRBJ2-1, with TRBD2 matching 11 bases. The germline CDR1 and CDR2 sequences are MNHEY and SVGAGI. The CDR3 is 15 residues long. The junction had 4 bases not matched to a gene; V was cut back by 6 bases and J by 3 bases. The CDR3 sequence is CASRATSGGYNEQFF. CDR3 DNA: TGTGCCAGCAGAGCTACTAGCGGGGGCTACAATGAGCAGTTCTTC.

Written as DNA, the CDR3 is TGTGCCAGCAGCGGTATTGCCGGTAGGCAGTACTTC. This translates into CASSGIAGRQYF. This chain joins TRBV25-1 and TRBJ2-7; D is unresolved. Germline assignment: CDR1 MGHDK and CDR2 SYGVNS. This CDR3 is built from 12 residues. V was shortened by 6 bases and J by 9 bases, with 15 bases between the two germline ends.

A few counts support this clonotype. The V call is TRBV6-5, the J call TRBJ2-5; 15 positions match TRBD2. V lost 5 bases and J lost 9; bases outside the gene matches: 7. CDR1 MNHEY and CDR2 SVGAGI come from the germline V gene. The CDR3 loop spans 15 amino acids. CDR3 residues: CASSGLAGGAEAQYF. The CDR3 DNA reads as TGTGCCAGCAGTGGACTAGCGGGGGGGGCCGAGGCCCAGTACTTC.

The V call is TRBV7-9, the J call TRBJ2-6, with D perhaps being TRBD1 or TRBD2 (6 bases each). V was cut by 4 bases and J by 0 bases, with 10 bases left in between. Germline V gene lookup returns CDR1 SEHNR and CDR2 FQNEAQ (reference sequence). This CDR3 is 16 amino acids long. The CDR3 DNA reads as TGTGCCAGCAGCTCCTGGGGGGCCTCTGGGGCCAACGTCCTGACTTTC. This gives the protein CASSSWGASGANVLTF.

The chain recombines TRBV10-3 with TRBJ2-5, with 7 bases lining up with TRBD2. Germline V lookup: CDR1 ENHRY, CDR2 SYGVKD. Trimming at V came to 10 bases and at J to 5 bases, leaving 7 bases not matched to a gene. This CDR3 comprises 12 residues. The CDR3 bases are TGTGCCACCCACGGGGGGTCGGAGACCCAGTACTTC. Protein: CATHGGSETQYF.

This clonotype has only a few counts. The chain recombines TRBV9 with TRBJ1-2, with TRBD1 matching over 7 bases. This CDR3 has 14 amino acids. V shed 0 bases, J shed 8 bases, and the junction held 7 bases outside the gene matches. Germline CDR1 SGDLS, CDR2 YYNGEE. As DNA, the CDR3 is TGTGCCAGCAGCGTAGATGACAGGGCTGGCGGCTACACCTTC. Amino acid sequence: CASSVDDRAGGYTF.

This clonotype was found a few times. The V and J genes are TRBV7-6 and TRBJ1-5; D is possibly TRBD1 (6 bases). Trimming took off 0 bases at V and 3 bases at J, with 18 bases between the two ends. The CDR3 is 18 amino acids. CDR1 and CDR2 from the germline V gene are SGHVS and FNYEAQ. CDR3 sequence reads: CASSLAWVWGHFNQPQHF. CDR3 nucleotide sequence: TGTGCCAGCAGCTTAGCGTGGGTGTGGGGACACTTCAATCAGCCCCAGCATTTT.